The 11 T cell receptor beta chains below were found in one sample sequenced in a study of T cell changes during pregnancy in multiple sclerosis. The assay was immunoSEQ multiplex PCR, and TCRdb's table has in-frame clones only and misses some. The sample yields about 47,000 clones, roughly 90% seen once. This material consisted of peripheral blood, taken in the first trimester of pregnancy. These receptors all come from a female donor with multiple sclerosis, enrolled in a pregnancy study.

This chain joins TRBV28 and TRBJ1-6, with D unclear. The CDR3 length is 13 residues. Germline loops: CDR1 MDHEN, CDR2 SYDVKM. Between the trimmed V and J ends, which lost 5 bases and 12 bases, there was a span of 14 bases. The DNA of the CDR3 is TGTGCCAGCAGTCAGACACGGGGAGGACCCCTCCACTTT. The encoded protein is CASSQTRGGPLHF.

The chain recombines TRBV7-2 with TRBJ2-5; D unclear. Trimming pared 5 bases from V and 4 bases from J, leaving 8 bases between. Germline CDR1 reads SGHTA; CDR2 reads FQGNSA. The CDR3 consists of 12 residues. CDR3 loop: CASSDLRETQYF. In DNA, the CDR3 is TGTGCCAGCAGCGATCTACGAGAGACCCAGTACTTC.

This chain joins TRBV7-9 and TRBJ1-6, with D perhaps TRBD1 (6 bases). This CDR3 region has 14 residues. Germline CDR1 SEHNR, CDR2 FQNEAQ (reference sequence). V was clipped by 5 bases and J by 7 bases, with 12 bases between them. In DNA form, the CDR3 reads TGTGCCAGCAGCCTTCCCAGGGGCAATTCACCCCTCCACTTT. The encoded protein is CASSLPRGNSPLHF. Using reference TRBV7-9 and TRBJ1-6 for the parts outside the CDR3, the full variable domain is DTGVSQNPRHKITKRGQNVTFRCDPISEHNRLYWYRQTLGQGPEFLTYFQNEAQLEKSRLLSDRFSAERPKGSFSTLEIQRTEQGDSAMYLCASSLPRGNSPLHFGNGTRLTVT.

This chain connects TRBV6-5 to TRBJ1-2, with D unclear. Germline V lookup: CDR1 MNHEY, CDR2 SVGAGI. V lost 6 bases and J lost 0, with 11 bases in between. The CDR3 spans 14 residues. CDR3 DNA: TGTGCCAGCAGACAGCCCGCGCCTAACTATGGCTACACCTTC. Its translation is CASRQPAPNYGYTF.

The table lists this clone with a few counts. CDR3 amino acids: CASSVVGGGGANVLTF. The CDR3 bases are TGTGCCAGCAGCGTAGTAGGGGGCGGTGGGGCCAACGTCCTGACTTTC. This chain uses TRBV9 with TRBJ2-6; 7 bases map to TRBD1. This CDR3 is 16 amino acids long. V trimming: 0 bases; J trimming: 3 bases; junction bases outside the gene matches: 3. Germline-derived CDR1 and CDR2 are SGDLS and YYNGEE.

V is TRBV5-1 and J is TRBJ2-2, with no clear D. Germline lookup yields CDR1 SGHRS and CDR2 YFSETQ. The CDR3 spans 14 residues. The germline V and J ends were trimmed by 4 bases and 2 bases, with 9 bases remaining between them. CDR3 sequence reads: CASSLTTNTGELFF. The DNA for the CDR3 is TGCGCCAGCAGCCTGACAACTAACACCGGGGAGCTGTTTTTT. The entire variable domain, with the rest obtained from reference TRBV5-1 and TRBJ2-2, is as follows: KAGVTQTPRYLIKTRGQQVTLSCSPISGHRSVSWYQQTPGQGLQFLFEYFSETQRNKGNFPGRFSGRQFSNSRSEMNVSTLELGDSALYLCASSLTTNTGELFFGEGSRLTVL.

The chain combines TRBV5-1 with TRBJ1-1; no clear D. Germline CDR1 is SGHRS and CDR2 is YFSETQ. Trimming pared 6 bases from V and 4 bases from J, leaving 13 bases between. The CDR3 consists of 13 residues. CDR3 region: CASKLQRGTEAFF. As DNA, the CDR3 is TGCGCCAGCAAGTTACAAAGAGGCACTGAAGCTTTCTTT.

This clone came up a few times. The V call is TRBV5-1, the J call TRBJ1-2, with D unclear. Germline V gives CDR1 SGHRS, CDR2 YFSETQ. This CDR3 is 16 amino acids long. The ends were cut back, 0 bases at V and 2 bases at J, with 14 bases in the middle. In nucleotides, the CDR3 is TGCGCCAGCAGCTTGGGGTATTCGGGTACGAACTATGGCTACACCTTC. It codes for CASSLGYSGTNYGYTF.

The CDR3 DNA reads as TGTGCCAGCAGCCCCATAGGAGGAGGGGGCGGTGAAAAACTGTTTTTT. Its translation: CASSPIGGGGGEKLFF. The rearrangement links TRBV4-2 to TRBJ1-4; 7 bases align to TRBD1. Germline lookup yields CDR1 LGHNA and CDR2 YNFKEQ. The CDR3 runs to 16 residues. The trim removed 4 bases at V and 7 bases at J, leaving 12 bases unmatched.

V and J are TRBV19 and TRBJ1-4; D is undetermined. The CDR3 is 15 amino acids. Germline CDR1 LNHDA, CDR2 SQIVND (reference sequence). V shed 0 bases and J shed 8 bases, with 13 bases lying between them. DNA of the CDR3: TGTGCCAGTAGTATAGACCGGGAAGGAGGAGAAAAACTGTTTTTT. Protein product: CASSIDREGGEKLFF.

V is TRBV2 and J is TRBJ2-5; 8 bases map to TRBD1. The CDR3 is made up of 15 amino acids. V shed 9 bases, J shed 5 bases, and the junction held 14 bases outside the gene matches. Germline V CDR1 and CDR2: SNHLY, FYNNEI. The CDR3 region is CARRGVSRGHETQYF. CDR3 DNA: TGTGCCAGGAGGGGTGTGAGCAGGGGGCATGAGACCCAGTACTTC.